This T cell receptor (beta chain) originates from a study of blood T cell repertoires in COVID-19. In the study overall: There were acute and convalescent COVID-19 samples, and they came from the United States, Italy and Spain. Sources were T cells, B-cell-depleted T cells, or PBMCs; the material itself was cDNA or gDNA.

In the source study's methods: Estimated nucleated cell counts came from reference gene primer amplification. Profiled with immunoSEQ multiplex PCR; TCRdb holds only in-frame clones, not every one. The V and J calls and clone size were taken over from that table, and D and trimming were inferred from the DNA. The sample gives about 310,000 clones, around 86% of which show up once; 1% is in the top ten. This CDR3 comprises 17 residues. The source material was peripheral blood. The V call is TRBV21-1, the J call TRBJ1-1; the D segment call TRBD1 is taken from the table without a DNA check. TRBV21-1 is labeled a pseudogene. This receptor was identified in a man aged 50 to 60 with active or convalescent COVID-19. CDR3 nucleotides: TGTGCCAGCAGCAAAGCCGGGACAGGGGGCGAGAGCACTGAAGCTTTCTTT. Its translation is CASSKAGTGGESTEAFF.